This TCR beta chain was captured by sequencing in a study of T-cell reconstitution after alpha-beta-depleted transplantation in children. Study results and limitations: It was surviving recipient T cells and thymic progenitors that gave some patients high TCRbeta diversity at day 60. Reportedly, roughly two months post-transplant, alpha-beta T cells arose from several hundred expanded graft clones. After one year, T-cell counts and TCRbeta diversity mostly came from new T cells.

Unique molecular identifiers were used to barcode this TCRbeta library. TCRdb used MiXCR to reprocess the PCR reads, holding one entry per CDR3 protein. The repertoire holds hundreds of thousands of distinct CDR3 sequences, 20% to 30% seen once, with 4% to 5.5% in the top ten. The CDR3 is made up of 15 amino acids. The V segment lost 5 bases and the J segment 1 base; nucleotides outside the gene matches: 6. This clonotype was counted a few times. The target antigen is unknown. The sample here was PBMCs, mostly from graft donor cells, taken 360 days after TCRalphabeta/CD19-depleted stem cell transplant. This chain links TRBV12-3 or TRBV12-4 with TRBJ1-1, with TRBD1 identical over 8 bases. The sequence was obtained from a female patient between 2 and 15 years old who had a stem cell transplant for congenital amegakaryocytic thrombocytopenia, so the T cells may come from the graft donor. In DNA form, the CDR3 reads TGTGCCAGCAGTCCCTCGGGACAGGAGAACACTGAAGCTTTCTTT. Translation: CASSPSGQENTEAFF.